The present T cell receptor (beta chain) was sequenced within a study of CXCR3-negative and CXCR3-positive naive CD8 T cells (dated by TCRdb to the late 2010s). Study-wide context: In total, roughly 130 million TRB reads were obtained, corresponding to roughly 1.5 +/- 0.3 million reads per library. Data from about 12 donors, pooled across two independent experiments, went into the diversity and physicochemical repertoire analyses. Naive subsets from 5 or 6 donors and memory cells from 3 donors were included in the TRBV-TRBJ cluster analysis.

The sequencing machine was a NextSeq 550. The Human TCR Profiling Kit (MiLaboratory) was used to make UMI-labeled 5' RACE TRB cDNA libraries. The full amount of extracted RNA was used for cDNA synthesis, and the full amount of resulting cDNA was used for PCR amplification. Libraries were prepared in parallel with an identical number of PCR cycles. The authors' analysis ran thus. MIGEC and MiXCR extracted about 53,000 +/- 10,000 unique UMI-labeled TRB cDNA molecules per library, requiring at least two reads per UMI. On average, about 40,000 +/- 10,000 functional in-frame TRB CDR3 nucleotide clonotypes lacking stop codons were found per library. After each sample was downsampled to 5000 UMI-labeled TRB molecules, VDJtools was used to calculate diversity metrics such as normalized Shannon-Wiener and Chao1. For the central five CDR3 residues, VDJtools calculated physicochemical properties weighted by clonotype size, namely interaction energy, strength, volume and Kidera factor 4. One entry per CDR3 protein sequence results from the TCRdb reprocessing of the reads, with DNA left out. These V and J calls originate from TCRdb's pipeline instead of the authors' own analysis. For this sample, the table gives 43,000 or so distinct CDR3 sequences. More than 1.5% of the sample belongs to the ten largest clones.

CDR1 SQVTM and CDR2 ANQGSEA were looked up in the germline V gene. Counted from cysteine to phenylalanine, this CDR3 has 17 amino acids. Only the protein is on record. Each CD8+ T cell subset was flow-sorted in triplicate, and 250,000 to 300,000 cells per subset were placed directly into RLT lysis buffer. To keep memory contaminants out, a stringent definition of naive CD8+ T cells was applied: CD45RO-CCR7+CD27+CD95-. Peripheral blood mononuclear cells were isolated from buffy coats by standard density gradient centrifugation. A FACSAria III was used to flow-sort naive CXCR3-negative and CXCR3-positive CD8+ T cells. Total RNA was extracted from sorted cells with an RNeasy Mini Kit. As regards this clonotype: Its antigen is not yet known.

Summary of the overall study and its limitations: Comparably high repertoire diversity was found in both naive subsets, whereas much lower repertoire diversity was found in memory CD8+ T cells. TRB CDR3s from CXCR3-positive naive cells showed higher hydrophobicity (lower Kidera factor 4), lower energy, and higher strength and volume indices than CXCR3-negative naive cells. TRBV-TRBJ usage was similar between naive CXCR3-negative and CXCR3-positive cells from the same donor, while memory cells showed distinct patterns. Because CXCR3 expression was partially decreased after cryopreservation, freshly isolated PBMCs were used for most assays. Because surface CD5, which is linked to self-reactivity in mice, was comparable between the naive subsets, TCR interaction strength was also inferred from TRB CDR3 physicochemical properties.

The source material was naive CXCR3- CD8+ T cells from blood. This specimen's cell subset or site label, interpreted: CD45RO-CCR7+CD27+CD95- naive CD8+ T cells lacking CXCR3 (TNR3-). Rearrangement joined TRBV29-1 to TRBJ2-3; TCRdb calls TRBD1, which cannot be checked without DNA. The source is a human donor in good health. Some clones in this sample may be carry-over from other donors' samples. The CDR3 region reads CSVEDHGSGTRGDTQYF.